Presented here are 17 T cell receptor beta chains from one specimen sequenced in a study of early T cells in non-severe SARS-CoV-2 infection. TCRdb recomputed calls from the 5' RACE reads with MiXCR, one row per CDR3 protein. This sample has tens of thousands of distinct CDR3 sequences; under 8% occur once, and the top ten carry approximately 6.3%. Sequencing was performed on whole blood, taken at baseline. The receptor source for this set is an adult who was a healthcare worker with PCR-confirmed SARS-CoV-2 infection or an uninfected control (not recorded which).

This clonotype was picked up many times. The rearrangement links TRBV20-1 to TRBJ2-7, with D possibly matching TRBD2 (6 bases). In germline, CDR1 is DFQATT, CDR2 SNEGSKA (reference sequence). The length of the CDR3 is 15 residues. Trimming left V 0 bases short and J 6 bases short, with 18 bases between. The CDR3 DNA follows: TGCAGTGCTAGAGATCCCTGGGGGGAAGGAGGCGAGCAGTACTTC. This encodes CSARDPWGEGGEQYF.

The chain links TRBV5-1 to TRBJ2-1; D perhaps matches TRBD1 (6 bases). Germline-derived CDR1 and CDR2 are SGHRS and YFSETQ. This CDR3 has 14 residues. Trimming cost V 0 bases and J 12 bases, with 16 bases left between them. CDR3 sequence (DNA): TGCGCCAGCAGCTTGGACGGCAGGGGAAAAGGGCAGTTCTTC. Its protein product is CASSLDGRGKGQFF.

In this sample, this clonotype turned up many times. The rearrangement uses TRBV5-6 and TRBJ2-2, with D hard to call. Germline CDR1 SGHDT, CDR2 YYEEEE. The CDR3 runs 14 residues. The V end was cut by 4 bases, the J end by 1 base, with 8 bases between. CDR3 protein: CASSGQLNTGELFF. The DNA of the CDR3 is TGTGCCAGCAGCGGGCAGTTGAACACCGGGGAGCTGTTTTTT. Complete variable domain (other parts from reference TRBV5-6 and TRBJ2-2): DAGVTQSPTHLIKTRGQQVTLRCSPKSGHDTVSWYQQALGQGPQFIFQYYEEEERQRGNFPDRFSGHQFPNYSSELNVNALLLGDSALYLCASSGQLNTGELFFGEGSRLTVL.

The rearrangement uses TRBV15 and TRBJ2-1; D is unclear. The CDR3 has 14 residues. Germline CDR1 LNHNV, CDR2 YYDKDF (reference sequence). Trimming cost V 0 bases and J 6 bases, with 9 bases left between them. For the CDR3, the DNA is TGTGCCACCAGCAGAGACCTCTCCCGCAATGAGCAGTTCTTC. It codes for CATSRDLSRNEQFF.

This clonotype was picked up a small number of times. V gene TRBV7-9 combines with J gene TRBJ2-7; D remains unclear. CDR3 size: 14 residues. Germline lookup yields CDR1 SEHNR and CDR2 FQNEAQ (reference sequence). With 0 bases removed from V and 2 bases from J, the gap between germline ends came to 8 bases. The CDR3 reads CASSLAGRPYEQYF. CDR3 bases: TGTGCCAGCAGCTTAGCTGGCAGACCCTACGAGCAGTACTTC.

The chain links TRBV4-1 to TRBJ1-6; no definite D call. With 6 bases removed from V and 3 bases from J, the gap between germline ends came to 15 bases. The germline V gene has CDR1 MGHRA and CDR2 YSYEKL. The CDR3 consists of 16 residues. The CDR3 bases are TGCGCCAGCAGTAGAGAGGAAGGTGGCTATAATTCACCCCTCCACTTT. Translation gives CASSREEGGYNSPLHF.

This clonotype was detected ten times or more. The chain has TRBV6-2 or TRBV6-3 and TRBJ2-7; D not certain. Looked up from germline, CDR1 is MNHEY and CDR2 is SVGEGT. This CDR3 spans 14 amino acids. The germline V and J ends were trimmed by 2 bases and 2 bases, with 10 bases remaining between them. This CDR3 is CASSYSPIAYEQYF. The CDR3 coding sequence is TGTGCCAGCAGTTACAGCCCTATTGCCTACGAGCAGTACTTC.

The gene calls are TRBV20-1 and TRBJ2-5, with TRBD2 as a possible D gene (5 bases). The V gene's germline CDR1 is DFQATT and CDR2 SNEGSKA (reference sequence). CDR3 length: 17 amino acids. V lost 2 bases to trimming and J lost 1 base, with 20 bases between them. The CDR3 DNA is TGCAGTGCTAGATTAACGGGATCAGAAGGGAGCCAAGAGACCCAGTACTTC. This gives the protein CSARLTGSEGSQETQYF.

This clonotype was seen repeatedly, ten times or more. This chain joins TRBV7-2 and TRBJ2-1; TRBD1 matches 10 bases. Trimming cost V 6 bases and J 10 bases; bases outside gene matches: 12. Germline CDR1 reads SGHTA; CDR2 reads FQGNSA. CDR3 length: 15 residues. CDR3 region: CASSLNRDRGLEQFF. The CDR3 region has the DNA TGTGCCAGCAGTCTGAACCGGGACAGGGGTTTAGAGCAGTTCTTC.

Points on this clonotype: A read error may be the cause here, since a much bigger clone is one base away. V usage is TRBV20-1 and J usage is TRBJ2-5, with a possible D match to TRBD2 (8 bases). In germline, CDR1 is DFQATT, CDR2 SNEGSKA (reference sequence). This CDR3 has 15 residues. The CDR3 loop is CSAMGQREKQETQHF. The CDR3 region has the DNA TGCAGTGCTATGGGACAGCGGGAGAAGCAAGAGACCCAGCACTTC.

This clonotype was recorded at least ten times. V gene TRBV28 combines with J gene TRBJ1-3; D unclear. The CDR3 length is 19 residues. Germline V gene lookup returns CDR1 MDHEN and CDR2 SYDVKM. Trimming left V 2 bases short and J 7 bases short, with 27 bases between. The CDR3 here is CASSLGPSKWGALVNTIYF. Here the CDR3 DNA reads TGTGCCAGCAGTTTAGGCCCTTCCAAGTGGGGAGCCCTAGTCAACACCATATATTTT.

For this clonotype: The junction differs from germline at one of its ends, possibly a read error. This chain connects TRBV28 to TRBJ2-7, with 7 bases fitting TRBD2. The CDR3 loop spans 12 amino acids. The germline V gene encodes CDR1 MDHEN and CDR2 SYDVKM. CDR3 DNA: TGTGCCAGCGGTTTTGGCGCAGCGGGGAGATACTTC. It encodes CASGFGAAGRYF.

In this sample, this clonotype turned up many times. The chain links TRBV27 to TRBJ1-1; the D gene is possibly TRBD1 (5 bases). This CDR3 spans 13 amino acids. Germline-derived CDR1 and CDR2 are MNHEY and SMNVEV (reference sequence). Trimming removed 4 bases from V and 3 bases from J, with 9 bases in between. The CDR3 nucleotides read TGTGCCAGCAGTTCCGACAGTTACACTGAAGCTTTCTTT. Its protein product is CASSSDSYTEAFF.

In this sample, this clonotype turned up many times. V usage is TRBV6-6 and J usage is TRBJ1-1, with TRBD1 matching 10 bases. The germline CDR1 and CDR2 sequences are MNHNY and SVGAGI (reference sequence). This CDR3 contains 17 residues. The V gene end was trimmed by 4 bases and the J gene end by 3 bases; junction bases not matched to a gene: 11. In nucleotides, the CDR3 is TGTGCCAGCAGTTTGGGGGGGACAGGGGCTGGGGACACTGAAGCTTTCTTT. Protein: CASSLGGTGAGDTEAFF.

This clonotype was counted ten times or more. This chain joins TRBV7-9 and TRBJ2-1; 8 bases map to TRBD1. V gave up 5 bases and J gave up 7 bases; unmatched junction bases: 4. The germline gives CDR1 SEHNR, CDR2 FQNEAQ (reference sequence). The CDR3 has 13 amino acids. CDR3 coding DNA: TGTGCCAGCAGCCCGGACAGGGTGAATGAGCAGTTCTTC. As protein: CASSPDRVNEQFF.

This clonotype was seen more than once but under ten times. The chain employs TRBV19 and TRBJ2-3, with D possibly TRBD1 on 5 matching bases. The CDR3 covers 14 residues. The germline CDR1 and CDR2 sequences are LNHDA and SQIVND (reference sequence). V lost 5 bases and J 0 bases, leaving 9 bases between the germline ends. CDR3 nucleotide sequence: TGTGCCAGTAGTCTACAGGCTAGCACAGATACGCAGTATTTT. The encoded protein is CASSLQASTDTQYF.

This clonotype was detected many times. CDR3 bases: TGTGCCAGCAGCCGTAGCCCATCGTCCCCCCGGCGGGAGGAGACCCAGTACTTC. Translated: CASSRSPSSPRREETQYF. The rearrangement joins TRBV4-2 to TRBJ2-5; 7 positions match TRBD2. Germline values: CDR1 LGHNA, CDR2 YNFKEQ. Germline trimming cut 4 bases from V and 5 bases from J; bases unmatched to any gene: 19. The CDR3 spans 18 residues.